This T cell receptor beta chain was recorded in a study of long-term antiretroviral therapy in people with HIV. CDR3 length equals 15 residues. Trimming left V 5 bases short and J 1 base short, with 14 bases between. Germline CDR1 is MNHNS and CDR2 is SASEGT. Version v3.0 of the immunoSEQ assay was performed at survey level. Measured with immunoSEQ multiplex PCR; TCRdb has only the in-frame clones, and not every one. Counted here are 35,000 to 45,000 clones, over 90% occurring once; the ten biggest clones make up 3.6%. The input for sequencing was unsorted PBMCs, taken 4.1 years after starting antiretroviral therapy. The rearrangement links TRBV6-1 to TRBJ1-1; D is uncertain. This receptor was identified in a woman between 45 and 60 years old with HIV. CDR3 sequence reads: CASSPLRWSNTEAFF. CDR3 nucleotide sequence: TGTGCCAGCAGTCCCCTCCGGTGGTCGAACACTGAAGCTTTCTTT.